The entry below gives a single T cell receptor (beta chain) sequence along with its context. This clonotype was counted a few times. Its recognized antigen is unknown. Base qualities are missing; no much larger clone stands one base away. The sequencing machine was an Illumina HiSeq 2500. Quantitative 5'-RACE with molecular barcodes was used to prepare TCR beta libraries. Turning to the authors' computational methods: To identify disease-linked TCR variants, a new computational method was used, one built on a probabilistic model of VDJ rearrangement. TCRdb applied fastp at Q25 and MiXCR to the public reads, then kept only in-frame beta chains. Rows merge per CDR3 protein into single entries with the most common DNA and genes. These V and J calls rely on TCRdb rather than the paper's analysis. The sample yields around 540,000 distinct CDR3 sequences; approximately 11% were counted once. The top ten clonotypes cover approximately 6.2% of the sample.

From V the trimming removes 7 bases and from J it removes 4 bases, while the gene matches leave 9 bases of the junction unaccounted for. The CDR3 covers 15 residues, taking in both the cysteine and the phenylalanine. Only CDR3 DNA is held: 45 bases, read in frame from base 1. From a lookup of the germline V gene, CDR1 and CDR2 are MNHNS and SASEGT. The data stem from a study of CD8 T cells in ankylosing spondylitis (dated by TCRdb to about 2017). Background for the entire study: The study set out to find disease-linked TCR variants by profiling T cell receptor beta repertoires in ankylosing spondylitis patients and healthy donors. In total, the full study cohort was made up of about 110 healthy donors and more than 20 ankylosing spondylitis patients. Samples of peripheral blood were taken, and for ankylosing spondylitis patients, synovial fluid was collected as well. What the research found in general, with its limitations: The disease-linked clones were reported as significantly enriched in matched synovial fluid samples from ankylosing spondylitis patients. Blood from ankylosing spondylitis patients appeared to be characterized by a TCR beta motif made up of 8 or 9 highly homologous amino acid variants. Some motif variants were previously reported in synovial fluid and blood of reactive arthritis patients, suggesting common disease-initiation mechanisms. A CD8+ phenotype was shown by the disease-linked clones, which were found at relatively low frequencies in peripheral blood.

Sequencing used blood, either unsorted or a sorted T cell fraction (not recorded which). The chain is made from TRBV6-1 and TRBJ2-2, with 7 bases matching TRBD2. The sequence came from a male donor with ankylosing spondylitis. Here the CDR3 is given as CASTPGAGVTGELFF. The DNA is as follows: TGTGCCAGCACCCCCGGGGCGGGAGTCACCGGGGAGCTGTTTTTT.